This T cell receptor beta chain emerged from a study of neoadjuvant anti-PD-1 for oral cavity cancer. Findings and caveats of the study: Larger post-treatment preexisting tumor clones tracked with greater tumor shrinkage.

TCRdb's copy holds only in-frame clones and misses some; the assay was immunoSEQ multiplex PCR. There are about 12,000 clones in the sample; around 53% occur only once, and 12% lies in the top ten. The table lists this clone with a few counts. What it binds is not known. Trimming left V 4 bases short and J 5 bases short, with 14 bases between. This CDR3 is 15 amino acids long. Germline V lookup: CDR1 MDHEN, CDR2 SYDVKM. The sequence derives from a person aged 35 to 85 with oral cavity squamous cell carcinoma. Sequenced material: tumor tissue, taken before nivolumab (anti-PD-1) treatment. This chain links TRBV28 with TRBJ1-4; D uncertain. In nucleotides, the CDR3 is TGTGCCAGCAGTTCGTACCTGACGGTGAATGAAAAACTGTTTTTT. Translating it yields CASSSYLTVNEKLFF. The full variable domain, its missing parts supplied by reference TRBV28 and TRBJ1-4, is DVKVTQSSRYLVKRTGEKVFLECVQDMDHENMFWYRQDPGLGLRLIYFSYDVKMKEKGDIPEGYSVSREKKERFSLILESASTNQTSMYLCASSSYLTVNEKLFFGSGTQLSVL.